What follows describes a single TCR beta chain. Which antigen it targets is not known. Per-nucleotide qualities are absent, and no much larger clonotype sits a single base away. Libraries came from PCR. Sequenced on an Illumina HiSeq 2500. To reduce PCR and sequencing biases, unique molecular identifiers were incorporated into the TCR beta cDNA libraries. Per 1 to 10 million input T cells, 500,000 or so cDNA molecules were obtained, such that each molecule approximated one T cell. The patient libraries were prepared and sequenced with the same protocol used for the earlier healthy control dataset. Within a given batch, samples were prepared together, multiplexed and sequenced on the same HiSeq lane. The study's own analysis went as follows. Raw barcoded reads were processed with MIGEC, and single-read molecular identifier groups were discarded before consensus assembly and CDR3 extraction. Clonotype tables were post-analysed with VDJtools, normalizing diversity by down-sampling all datasets to the smallest sample size. In repertoire overlap clustering, CDR3 amino acid sequences, but not nucleotide sequences, were matched to correct batch-related cross-sample contamination. TCRdb applied fastp at Q25 and MiXCR to the public reads, then kept only in-frame beta chains. A single entry per CDR3 protein holds the most common genes and DNA from its merged rows. Here the V and J calls rest on TCRdb's processing, not on the authors' analysis. Here the sample has hundreds of thousands of distinct CDR3 sequences; 44% occur a single time. More than 1.5% of the sample is held by the ten biggest clonotypes.

To demonstrate the VDJtools post-analysis software, TCR beta repertoires were profiled from the peripheral blood of about 13 young patients with multiple sclerosis. Multiple sclerosis patients were children and adolescents aged roughly 6 to 17 years. The CDR3, from cysteine to phenylalanine, totals 15 residues. The retained sequence is limited to the CDR3, 45 bases, with the frame set at the first base. Relative to germline, V is 3 bases shorter and J is 5 bases shorter, with 11 bases between their ends. CDR1 and CDR2, looked up from the germline V gene, are SGHTA and FQGNSA. The sample originates from a study of post-analysis software for immune sequencing data (dated by TCRdb to between 2014 and 2017). With respect to the entire study: Recorded disease courses included relapsing-remitting, secondary progressive and progressive-relapsing multiple sclerosis, with some patients lacking subtype annotation. The patient repertoires were set against about 12 previously published healthy control repertoires from donors whose ages ranged from about 6 to 25 years. A subset of samples was prepared in parallel using single-end sample barcoding, then pooled and co-amplified after Illumina adapter ligation. What the work shows at the level of the full study, not this receptor alone: Direct clustering with F measure revealed strong co-clustering of samples prepared in the same batch, which led to a batch-effect correction. The multiple sclerosis patient group was slightly younger than the control group. Significantly higher frequencies in patients than in controls were found for several TRBV segments, including TRBV5-6, TRBV5-1 and TRBV20-1. Multiple sclerosis patients had significantly lower normalized Chao1 diversity than controls, a result that suggests substantial peripheral T-cell clonal expansion.

This TCR derives from a girl aged 5-17 years with multiple sclerosis. Sequenced input: blood. The chain joins TRBV7-2 to TRBJ2-6; no confident D gene assignment can be made. The CDR3 protein: CASSLASIRANVLTF. The nucleotide sequence reads as follows: TGTGCCAGCAGCTTGGCGAGCATACGGGCCAACGTCCTGACTTTC.